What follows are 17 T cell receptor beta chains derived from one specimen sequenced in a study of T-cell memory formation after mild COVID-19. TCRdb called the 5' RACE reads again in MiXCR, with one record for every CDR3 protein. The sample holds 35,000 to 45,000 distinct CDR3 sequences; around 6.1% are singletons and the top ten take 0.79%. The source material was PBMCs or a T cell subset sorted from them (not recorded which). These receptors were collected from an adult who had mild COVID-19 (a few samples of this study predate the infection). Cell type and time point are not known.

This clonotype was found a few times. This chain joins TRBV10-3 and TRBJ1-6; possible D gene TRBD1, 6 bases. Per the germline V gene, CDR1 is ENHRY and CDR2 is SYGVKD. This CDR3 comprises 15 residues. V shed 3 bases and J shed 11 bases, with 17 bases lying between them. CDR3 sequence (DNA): TGTGCCATCAGTGAAGAAACAGGGCGGCGGGCACCCCTCCACTTT. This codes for CAISEETGRRAPLHF.

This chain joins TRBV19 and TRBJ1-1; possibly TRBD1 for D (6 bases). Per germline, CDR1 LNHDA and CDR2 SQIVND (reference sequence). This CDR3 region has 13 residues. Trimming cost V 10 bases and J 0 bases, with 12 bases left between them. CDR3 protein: CATRQALNTEAFF. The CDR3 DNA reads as TGTGCCACCAGACAGGCCTTGAACACTGAAGCTTTCTTT. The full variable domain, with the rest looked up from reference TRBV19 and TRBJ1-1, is DGGITQSPKYLFRKEGQNVTLSCEQNLNHDAMYWYRQDPGQGLRLIYYSQIVNDFQKGDIAEGYSVSREKKESFPLTVTSAQKNPTAFYLCATRQALNTEAFFGQGTRLTVV.

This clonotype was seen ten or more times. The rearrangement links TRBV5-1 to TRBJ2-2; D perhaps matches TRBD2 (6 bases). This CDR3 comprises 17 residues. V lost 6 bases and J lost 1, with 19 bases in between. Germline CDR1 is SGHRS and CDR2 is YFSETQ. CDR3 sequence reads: CASTAYRGLENTGELFF. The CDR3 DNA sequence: TGCGCCAGCACCGCTTACCGGGGACTGGAGAACACCGGGGAGCTGTTTTTT.

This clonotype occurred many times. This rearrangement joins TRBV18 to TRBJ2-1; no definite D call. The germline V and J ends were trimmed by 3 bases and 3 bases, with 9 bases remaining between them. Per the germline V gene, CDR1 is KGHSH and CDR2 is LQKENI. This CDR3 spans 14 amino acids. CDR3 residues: CASSPPSIYNEQFF. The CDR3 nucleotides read TGTGCCAGCTCACCCCCATCTATCTACAATGAGCAGTTCTTC.

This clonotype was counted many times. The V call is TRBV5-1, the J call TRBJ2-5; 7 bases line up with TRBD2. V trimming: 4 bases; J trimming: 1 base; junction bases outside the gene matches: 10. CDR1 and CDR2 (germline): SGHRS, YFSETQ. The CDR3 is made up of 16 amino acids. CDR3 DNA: TGCGCCAGCAGCCTGAGAGGACTAGGGGCCCAAGAGACCCAGTACTTC. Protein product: CASSLRGLGAQETQYF.

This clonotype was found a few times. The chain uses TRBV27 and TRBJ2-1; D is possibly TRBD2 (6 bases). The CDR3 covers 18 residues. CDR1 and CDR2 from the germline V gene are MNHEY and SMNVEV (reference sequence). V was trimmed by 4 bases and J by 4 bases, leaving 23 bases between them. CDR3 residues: CASSYRGLRLASYNEQFF. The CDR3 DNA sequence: TGTGCCAGCAGTTATCGGGGACTGCGGCTAGCGTCGTACAATGAGCAGTTCTTC.

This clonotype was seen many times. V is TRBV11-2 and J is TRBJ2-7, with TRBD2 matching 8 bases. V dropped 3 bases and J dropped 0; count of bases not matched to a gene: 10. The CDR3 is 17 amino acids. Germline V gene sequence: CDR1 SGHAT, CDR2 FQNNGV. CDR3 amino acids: CASSLTSGSSISYEQYF. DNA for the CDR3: TGTGCCAGCAGCTTGACCAGCGGGAGCTCCATCTCCTACGAGCAGTACTTC.

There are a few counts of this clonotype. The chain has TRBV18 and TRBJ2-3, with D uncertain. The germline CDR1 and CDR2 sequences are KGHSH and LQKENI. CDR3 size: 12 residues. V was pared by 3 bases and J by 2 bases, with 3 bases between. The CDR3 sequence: CASSPTTDTQYF. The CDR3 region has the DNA TGTGCCAGCTCACCGACCACAGATACGCAGTATTTT. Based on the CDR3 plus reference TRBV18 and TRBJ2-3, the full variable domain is NAGVMQNPRHLVRRRGQEARLRCSPMKGHSHVYWYRQLPEEGLKFMVYLQKENIIDESGMPKERFSAEFPKEGPSILRIQQVVRGDSAAYFCASSPTTDTQYFGPGTRLTVL.

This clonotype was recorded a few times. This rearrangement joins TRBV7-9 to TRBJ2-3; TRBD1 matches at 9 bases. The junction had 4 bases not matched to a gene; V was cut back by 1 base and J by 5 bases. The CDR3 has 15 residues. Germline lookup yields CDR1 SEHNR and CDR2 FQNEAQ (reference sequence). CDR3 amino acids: CASSLGTGARDTQYF. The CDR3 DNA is TGTGCCAGCAGCTTAGGGACAGGGGCCAGAGATACGCAGTATTTT.

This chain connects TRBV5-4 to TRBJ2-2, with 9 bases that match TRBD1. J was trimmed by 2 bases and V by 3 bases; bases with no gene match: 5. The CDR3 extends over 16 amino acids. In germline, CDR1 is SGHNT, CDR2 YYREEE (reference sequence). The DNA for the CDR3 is TGTGCCAGCAGCTGTGGACAGGGGCCCAACACCGGGGAGCTGTTTTTT. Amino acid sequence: CASSCGQGPNTGELFF.

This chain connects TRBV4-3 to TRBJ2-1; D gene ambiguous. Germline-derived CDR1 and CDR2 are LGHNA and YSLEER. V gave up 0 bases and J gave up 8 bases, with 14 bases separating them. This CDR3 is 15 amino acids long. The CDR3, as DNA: TGCGCCAGCAGCCAAGAGTGGAGCGAAAGGCATGAGCAGTTCTTC. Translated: CASSQEWSERHEQFF.

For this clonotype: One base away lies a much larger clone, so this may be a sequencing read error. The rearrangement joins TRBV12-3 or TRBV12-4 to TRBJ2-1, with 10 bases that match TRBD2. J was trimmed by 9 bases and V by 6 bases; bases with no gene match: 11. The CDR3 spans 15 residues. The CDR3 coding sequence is TGTGCCAGCAGATTACGGCTAGCGGGAGAAGGTGAGCAGTTCTTC. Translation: CASRLRLAGEGEQFF.

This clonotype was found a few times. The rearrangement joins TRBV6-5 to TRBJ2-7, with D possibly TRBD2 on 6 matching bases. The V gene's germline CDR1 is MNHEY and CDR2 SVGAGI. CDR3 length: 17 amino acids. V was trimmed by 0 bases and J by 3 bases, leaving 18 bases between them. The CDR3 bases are TGTGCCAGCAGTTACTCGAGTGGGAGACCCGGGAGCTACGAGCAGTACTTC. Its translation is CASSYSSGRPGSYEQYF.

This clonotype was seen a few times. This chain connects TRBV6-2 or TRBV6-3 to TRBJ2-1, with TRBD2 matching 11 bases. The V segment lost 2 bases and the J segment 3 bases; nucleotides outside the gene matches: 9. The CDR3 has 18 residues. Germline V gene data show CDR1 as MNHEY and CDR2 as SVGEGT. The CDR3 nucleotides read TGTGCCAGCAGTTACCGTCCTAGCGGGGGGACCAACTACAATGAGCAGTTCTTC. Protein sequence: CASSYRPSGGTNYNEQFF.

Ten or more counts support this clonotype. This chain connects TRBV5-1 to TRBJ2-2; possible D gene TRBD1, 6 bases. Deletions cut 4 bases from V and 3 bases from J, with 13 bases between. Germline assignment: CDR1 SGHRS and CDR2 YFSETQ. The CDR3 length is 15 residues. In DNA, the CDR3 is TGCGCCAGCAGCCGAGGGGGAGAGGACACCGGGGAGCTGTTTTTT. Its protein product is CASSRGGEDTGELFF.

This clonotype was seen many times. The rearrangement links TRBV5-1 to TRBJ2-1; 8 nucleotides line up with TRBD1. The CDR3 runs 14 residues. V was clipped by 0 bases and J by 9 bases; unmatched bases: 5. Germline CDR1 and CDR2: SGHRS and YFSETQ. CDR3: CASSLGDRGTEQFF. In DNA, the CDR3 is TGCGCCAGCAGCTTGGGTGACAGGGGAACTGAGCAGTTCTTC.

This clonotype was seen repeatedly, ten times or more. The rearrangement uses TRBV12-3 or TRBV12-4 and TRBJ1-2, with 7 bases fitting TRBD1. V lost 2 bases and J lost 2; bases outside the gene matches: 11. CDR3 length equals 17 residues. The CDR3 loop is CASSLNPFIRGNYGYTF. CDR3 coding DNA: TGTGCCAGCAGTTTAAACCCTTTTATCAGGGGGAACTATGGCTACACCTTC.